A selection of T cell receptor beta chains follows, all from one sample in a study of breast tumors, draining lymph nodes, adjacent tissues. TCRdb re-derived calls from the multiplex PCR reads in MiXCR, one entry per CDR3 protein. The sample lists some 100,000 distinct CDR3 sequences, 21% occurring once. The sequencing sample was made of axillary lymph node tissue. The receptors stem from a female donor with breast cancer. Some clones in this sample may be carry-over from other donors' samples. Both conserved end residues are part of each CDR3. The D gene is left open where the match is weak. Where a row states a size, it is once, few, many or the class of an expanded clone; other rows omit it.

V gene	D gene	clone size	J gene	CDR3 DNA	CDR3 protein
TRBV28	TRBD2	many	TRBJ2-5	TGTGCCAGCAGTTACGGGACTAGCGAGCTTGAGACCCAGTACTTC	CASSYGTSELETQYF
TRBV2	-	many	TRBJ1-4	TGTGCCAGCAGCCTAACAGAAAAACTGTTTTTT	CASSLTEKLFF
TRBV11-2	-	many	TRBJ2-5	TGTGCCAGCAGCTTAGCCCCGGCGGGACAAGAGACCCAGTACTTC	CASSLAPAGQETQYF
TRBV11-1	TRBD2	-	TRBJ2-1	TGTGCCAGCAGCTCCTCCGTCCTAGCGGAGAACTACAATGAGCAGTTCTTC	CASSSSVLAENYNEQFF
TRBV11-1	TRBD1	few	TRBJ2-1	TGTGCCAGCGCACAGGGGACCTACAATGAGCAGTTCTTC	CASAQGTYNEQFF
TRBV9	TRBD1	many	TRBJ1-6	TGTGCCAGCAGCGGTCAGGGGGCGTTGATAGGGTCACCCCTCCACTTT	CASSGQGALIGSPLHF
TRBV5-8	-	many	TRBJ2-5	TGTGCCAGCAGCCGCCCGGAGGGCCCGTCAATAGGGGCCCAGTACTTC	CASSRPEGPSIGAQYF
TRBV5-6	-	many	TRBJ1-5	TGTGCCAGTACCGTTGGGACAAACGGACTTCAGCCCCAGCATTTT	CASTVGTNGLQPQHF
TRBV13	-	many	TRBJ2-5	TGTGCCACCACCGTCGGGCTACAAGAGACCCAGTACTTC	CATTVGLQETQYF
TRBV27	TRBD1	many	TRBJ2-7	TGTGCCAGCAGTCCCTACCGGGACAGGGTCCTCCCGTCACACTTC	CASSPYRDRVLPSHF